This T cell receptor (beta chain) was recovered during a study of T cells after yellow fever vaccination. Study-wide results and limits: FACS-sorted repertoires could contain abundant clonotypes contaminating from the bulk population.

Turning to this clonotype: Its antigen is still unknown.

Trimming took 5 bases from V and 5 from J, leaving 6 bases between them. The CDR3 has 12 amino acids. TCR cDNA, made by 5'RACE template switching, carried an added universal primer site and UMIs. TCRdb fed the 5' RACE reads into MiXCR, producing one record per CDR3 protein. The sample gives just under 600,000 distinct CDR3 sequences, about 13% of which show up once; over 13% is in the top ten. The receptor was derived from a man between 25 and 39 years old who received the YFV17D yellow fever vaccine. Material: PBMCs, obtained on the day of the yellow fever booster vaccination. The chain couples TRBV12-3 or TRBV12-4 to TRBJ1-4; D is unresolved. CDR3 sequence: CASSLHNEKLFF. The CDR3 nucleotides are TGTGCCAGCAGTCTCCACAATGAAAAACTGTTTTTT.